This record concerns one T cell receptor beta chain sequence. The antigen remains undetermined. The data belong to a study of Tregs in tolerant kidney transplant recipients. Study overall: An approximately 3-day belatacept mixed lymphocyte reaction, sometimes plus 5-day graft donor restimulation, preceded CD4+CD25+CD127- sorting.

The CDR3 has 13 residues. V shed 6 bases and J shed 1 base, with 9 bases lying between them. Germline loops: CDR1 LNHDA, CDR2 SQIVND (reference sequence). The table came from immunoSEQ multiplex PCR; TCRdb's copy has only in-frame clones and leaves some out. The table includes more than 30,000 clones, 65% to 85% detected once. The sample was Tregs from blood cultured with allogeneic cells. The rearrangement uses TRBV19 and TRBJ1-1; weak D call: TRBD1 (5 bases). The origin of this receptor is a human donor in good health. The CDR3 protein is CASRGDPNTEAFF. Written as DNA, the CDR3 is TGTGCCAGTAGAGGGGACCCGAACACTGAAGCTTTCTTT.